Listed below are T cell receptor beta chains from one sample, sequenced in a study of PD-1 blockade in classical Hodgkin lymphoma. TCRdb keeps only in-frame clones here, not all; method: immunoSEQ multiplex PCR. The sample consists of tens of thousands of clones, around four fifths of them appearing once. Sequenced material: peripheral blood mononuclear cells (PBMCs), taken before the fourth cycle of nivolumab. Receptors were obtained from a human donor with classical Hodgkin lymphoma. Both conserved end residues are part of each CDR3. The D gene is left open where the match is weak. Size is stated for part of the rows, as once, few or many counts, or as a class when the clone is expanded.

abundance: -
d_gene: -
v_gene: TRBV5-5
j_gene: TRBJ2-7
CDR3nt: TGTGCCAGCAGCCCAGCCTACGAGCAGTACTTC
CDR3aa: CASSPAYEQYF

abundance: -
d_gene: TRBD1
v_gene: TRBV25-1
j_gene: TRBJ2-5
CDR3nt: TGTGCCAGCAGTGATCCCCGGTATCTACAGGGGGCTCGGGAGACCCAGTACTTC
CDR3aa: CASSDPRYLQGARETQYF

abundance: -
d_gene: TRBD1
v_gene: TRBV25-1
j_gene: TRBJ2-7
CDR3nt: TGTGCCAGCAGTGATTTCCGGGACAGGGTCTCCTACGAGCAGTACTTC
CDR3aa: CASSDFRDRVSYEQYF

abundance: -
d_gene: TRBD1
v_gene: TRBV19
j_gene: TRBJ2-7
CDR3nt: TGTGCCAGTAGTATAGGGTGGACAGGGTCCCCCGAGCAGTACTTC
CDR3aa: CASSIGWTGSPEQYF

abundance: -
d_gene: TRBD2
v_gene: TRBV28
j_gene: TRBJ2-1
CDR3nt: TGTGCCACCCTTAGCGGGTCCTACAATGAGCAGTTCTTC
CDR3aa: CATLSGSYNEQFF

abundance: -
d_gene: -
v_gene: TRBV30
j_gene: TRBJ2-1
CDR3nt: TGTGCCTGGAGTGTACTAAACTCGAATGAGCAGTTCTTC
CDR3aa: CAWSVLNSNEQFF

abundance: many
d_gene: -
v_gene: TRBV15
j_gene: TRBJ2-1
CDR3nt: TGTGCCACCAGCAGCGGGGGGACAGGCCCCTACGATGAGCAGTTCTTC
CDR3aa: CATSSGGTGPYDEQFF

abundance: -
d_gene: TRBD2
v_gene: TRBV6-4
j_gene: TRBJ2-2
CDR3nt: TGTGCCAGCAGTGTGGAGCGGGAGGCCGGGGAGCTGTTTTTT
CDR3aa: CASSVEREAGELFF

abundance: -
d_gene: -
v_gene: TRBV18
j_gene: TRBJ1-5
CDR3nt: TGTGCCAGCTCAAAATACAATCAGCCCCAGCATTTT
CDR3aa: CASSKYNQPQHF

abundance: -
d_gene: -
v_gene: TRBV28
j_gene: TRBJ2-7
CDR3nt: TGTGCCAGCACTCAAGGAGGGACAGCTTCCTACGAGCAGTACTTC
CDR3aa: CASTQGGTASYEQYF

abundance: -
d_gene: TRBD2
v_gene: TRBV6-6
j_gene: TRBJ2-1
CDR3nt: TGTGCCAGCAGTTTCGGACTAGCGGGAGGAGAGCAGTTCTTC
CDR3aa: CASSFGLAGGEQFF

abundance: -
d_gene: -
v_gene: TRBV10-1
j_gene: TRBJ2-7
CDR3nt: TGCGCCAGCAGTGAGCATGTGGGAGCCCCCTACGAGCAGTACTTC
CDR3aa: CASSEHVGAPYEQYF

abundance: -
d_gene: TRBD1
v_gene: TRBV5-1
j_gene: TRBJ2-2
CDR3nt: TGCGCCAGCAGCTCCAGCCCCGGGACAGGGAGGACCGGGGAGCTGTTTTTT
CDR3aa: CASSSSPGTGRTGELFF

abundance: -
d_gene: -
v_gene: TRBV7-9
j_gene: TRBJ1-4
CDR3nt: TGTGCCAGCAGCTCACGTGTCATCTTGAAACTGTTTTTT
CDR3aa: CASSSRVILKLFF

abundance: -
d_gene: -
v_gene: TRBV6-1
j_gene: TRBJ1-1
CDR3nt: TGTGCCAGCAGTGTGCCGGAAACCACTGAAGCTTTCTTT
CDR3aa: CASSVPETTEAFF

abundance: -
d_gene: TRBD1
v_gene: TRBV11-2
j_gene: TRBJ1-4
CDR3nt: TGTGCCAGCAGCTTAGGGGGACAGACCGCAGAAAAACTGTTTTTT
CDR3aa: CASSLGGQTAEKLFF

abundance: -
d_gene: -
v_gene: TRBV11-2
j_gene: TRBJ1-2
CDR3nt: TGCGCCAGCAGCTGGGACAAGTCCTATGGCTACACCTTC
CDR3aa: CASSWDKSYGYTF

abundance: once
d_gene: -
v_gene: TRBV5-4
j_gene: TRBJ2-1
CDR3nt: TGTGCCAGCAGCTTGGCCGGTGGGAGCAGTAGTGAGCAGTTCTTC
CDR3aa: CASSLAGGSSSEQFF

abundance: -
d_gene: -
v_gene: TRBV5-1
j_gene: TRBJ2-3
CDR3nt: TGCGCCAGCAGCAGGTCACAGACTAGCACAGATACGCAGTATTTT
CDR3aa: CASSRSQTSTDTQYF

abundance: -
d_gene: -
v_gene: TRBV4-2
j_gene: TRBJ2-6
CDR3nt: TGTGCCAGCAGCCTCGGAGAAGGGGCCGGGGCCAACGTCCTGACTTTC
CDR3aa: CASSLGEGAGANVLTF

abundance: few
d_gene: -
v_gene: TRBV7-6
j_gene: TRBJ2-3
CDR3nt: TGTGCCAGCAGCTCCCCTGGGCGGTACACAGATACGCAGTATTTT
CDR3aa: CASSSPGRYTDTQYF

abundance: -
d_gene: TRBD2
v_gene: TRBV6-5
j_gene: TRBJ2-1
CDR3nt: TGTGCCAGCAGTTCAGATAGCGGGGTCTACAATGAGCAGTTCTTC
CDR3aa: CASSSDSGVYNEQFF

abundance: -
d_gene: -
v_gene: TRBV28
j_gene: TRBJ2-5
CDR3nt: TGTGCCAGCAGTTTTTCGGGAAGCTGGCAGCTTTTGGGGAGGGAGACCCAGTACTTC
CDR3aa: CASSFSGSWQLLGRETQYF

abundance: -
d_gene: -
v_gene: TRBV6-5
j_gene: TRBJ1-5
CDR3nt: TGTGCCAGCAGTTACCTTGTCGGTCAGCCCCAGCATTTT
CDR3aa: CASSYLVGQPQHF